This T cell receptor (beta chain) stems from a study of blood T cell repertoires in COVID-19 (dated by TCRdb to 2020 to 2022). A note on the overall study: The collaborator samples originated in the United States, Italy and Spain and spanned the acute and convalescent phases of COVID-19. Samples came from the ongoing ImmuneRACE study (first 160 participants) plus 1,254 subjects from 6 global collaborators. Sample metadata almost always included a de-identified subject ID, COVID-19 status, age in years and sex. Deeply sampled blood TCRbeta repertoires from subjects exposed to, actively infected with, or recovered from COVID-19 were included in the dataset. The material from the prospective study consisted of cDNA or gDNA derived from T cells, B-cell-depleted T cells, or PBMCs. The repertoires were released in a freely available public database meant as a resource for research on the immune response to SARS-CoV-2. Where available, HLA class I and class II types were obtained from metadata supplied by the sample provider rather than from assay-based typing.

V was cut back by 4 bases and J by 4 bases, leaving a gap of 19 bases between them. Including the terminal cysteine and phenylalanine, the CDR3 comprises 16 residues. The CDR3 DNA has 48 bases and is translated from base 1. CDR1 SEHNR and CDR2 FQNEAQ were looked up in the germline V gene (reference sequence). As for this clone: The specificity of this receptor is unknown. Base qualities are missing; no much larger clone stands one base away.

The research as a whole found: How much clinical and demographic metadata was included differed by source and by participant, and the metadata was provided uncurated.

TCRbeta CDR3 regions were amplified from genomic DNA by means of the immunoSEQ Assay, a bias-controlled multiplex PCR. From the authors' description of their analysis: Nucleated cell counts per sample were estimated from amplification of reference gene primers within the assay. To quantify the absolute abundance of each unique TCRbeta CDR3 rearrangement, sequence reads were collapsed and filtered. Productive Simpson clonality was computed per sample as the square root of Simpson's diversity index over productive rearrangements. The source is immuneACCESS, and TCRdb retained only in-frame sequences with V and J called. Part of the clones is not carried over; for the studies checked, unresolved V genes explain less than half of this, and the remainder is unexplained. That table supplies the V and J calls and clone size; D and trimming were determined from the DNA. The sample yields about 200,000 clones; 94% were counted once. The top ten clones comprise 0.6% to 0.8% of the sample.

One collaborating source in Seattle enrolled patients during active infection and followed them longitudinally through the course of disease. Collaborating institutions collected whole blood in K2EDTA tubes following their own protocols. Collaborator samples were shipped for TCRbeta analysis as frozen whole blood, isolated PBMCs, or DNA extracted from either sample type. The chain is assembled from TRBV7-9 and TRBJ1-2; the D gene cannot be named for sure. The receptor was derived from a man between 25 and 39 years old with COVID-19, enrolled during active disease. Sequenced material: peripheral blood. CDR3 sequence: CASSSSVQVPVYGYTF. The sequenced DNA is TGTGCCAGCAGCTCATCCGTCCAGGTTCCCGTCTATGGCTACACCTTC.